A few counts support the clone carrying this TCR beta chain. This record comes from a study of shared clonotypes between healthy human individuals. V lost 0 bases and J 4 bases, leaving 9 bases between the germline ends. The CDR3 has 13 amino acids. Germline V CDR1 and CDR2: GTSNPN, SVGIG (reference sequence). For unsorted PBMC, approximately 300 ng DNA per replicate equaled tens of thousands of T cell genomes. Assay: immunoSEQ multiplex PCR; the TCRdb copy retains only in-frame clones and omits some. The sample shows about 480,000 clones, about four fifths of them seen only once. Sequenced sample: PBMCs. The J gene is TRBJ1-1, the V gene TRBV30; the D gene is possibly TRBD1 (5 bases). The receptor's source is a woman in her 40s in good health. Some clones in this sample may be carry-over from other donors' samples. CDR3 DNA: TGTGCCTGGAGTGTGGAAAGGGGCACTGAAGCTTTCTTT. Its translation is CAWSVERGTEAFF.